This T cell receptor (beta chain) stems from a study of human T cells and chemical hapten exposure. Each cDNA molecule in the library carried unique molecular identifiers. TCRdb passed the RACE reads through MiXCR, listing each CDR3 protein once. The table has hundreds of thousands of distinct CDR3 sequences, roughly 6% seen once. Sample time point: patch test 2, 6 weeks after DPC sensitization. Treatment described: therapeutic diphenylcyclopropenone sensitization with weekly scalp DPC. Staff drew blood before applying each patch test. This clonotype was detected a few times. The source of this sequence is a woman aged 18 to 35 with alopecia areata. Some clones in this sample may be carry-over from other donors' samples. Sample: whole blood, taken in connection with sensitization to the hapten diphenylcyclopropenone (DPC).

The CDR3 here is CATRTSGGPLEQYF. The CDR3 nucleotides are TGTGCCACCCGGACTAGCGGGGGCCCCCTCGAGCAGTACTTC. The rearrangement uses TRBV27 and TRBJ2-7, with TRBD2 identical over 13 bases. Unmatched junction bases numbered 9, after V lost 10 bases and J lost 6 bases. This CDR3 spans 14 amino acids. Looked up from germline, CDR1 is MNHEY and CDR2 is SMNVEV (reference sequence).